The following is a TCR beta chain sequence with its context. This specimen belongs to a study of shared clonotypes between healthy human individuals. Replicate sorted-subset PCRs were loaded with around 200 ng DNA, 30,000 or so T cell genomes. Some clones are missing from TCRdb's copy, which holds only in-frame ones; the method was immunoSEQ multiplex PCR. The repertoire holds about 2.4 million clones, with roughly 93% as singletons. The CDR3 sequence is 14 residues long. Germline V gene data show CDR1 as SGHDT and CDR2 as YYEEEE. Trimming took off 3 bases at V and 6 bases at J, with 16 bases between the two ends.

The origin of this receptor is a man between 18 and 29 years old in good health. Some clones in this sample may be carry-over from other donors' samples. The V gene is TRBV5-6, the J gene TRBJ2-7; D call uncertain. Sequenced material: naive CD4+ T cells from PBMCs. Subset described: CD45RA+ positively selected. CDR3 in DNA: TGTGCCAGCAGCTCCCTGGCCGGCCGGCGCGAGCAGTACTTC. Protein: CASSSLAGRREQYF. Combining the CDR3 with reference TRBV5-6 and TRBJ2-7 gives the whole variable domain DAGVTQSPTHLIKTRGQQVTLRCSPKSGHDTVSWYQQALGQGPQFIFQYYEEEERQRGNFPDRFSGHQFPNYSSELNVNALLLGDSALYLCASSSLAGRREQYFGPGTRLTVT.